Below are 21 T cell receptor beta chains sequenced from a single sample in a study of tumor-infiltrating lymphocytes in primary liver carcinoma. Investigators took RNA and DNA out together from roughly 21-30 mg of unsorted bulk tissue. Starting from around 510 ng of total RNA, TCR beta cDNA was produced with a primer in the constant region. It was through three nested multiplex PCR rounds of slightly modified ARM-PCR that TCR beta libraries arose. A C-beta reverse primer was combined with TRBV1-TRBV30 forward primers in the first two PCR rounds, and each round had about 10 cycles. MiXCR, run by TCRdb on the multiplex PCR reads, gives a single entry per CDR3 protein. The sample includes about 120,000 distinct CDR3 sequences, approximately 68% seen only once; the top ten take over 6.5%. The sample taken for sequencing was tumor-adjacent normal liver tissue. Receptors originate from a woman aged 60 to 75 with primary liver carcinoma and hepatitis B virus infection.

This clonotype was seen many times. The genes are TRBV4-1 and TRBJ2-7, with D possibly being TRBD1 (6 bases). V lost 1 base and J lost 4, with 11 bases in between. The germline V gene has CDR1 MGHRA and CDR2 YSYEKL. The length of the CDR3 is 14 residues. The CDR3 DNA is TGCGCCAGCAGCCAAGCCCGGGACATATACGAGCAGTACTTC. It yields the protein CASSQARDIYEQYF.

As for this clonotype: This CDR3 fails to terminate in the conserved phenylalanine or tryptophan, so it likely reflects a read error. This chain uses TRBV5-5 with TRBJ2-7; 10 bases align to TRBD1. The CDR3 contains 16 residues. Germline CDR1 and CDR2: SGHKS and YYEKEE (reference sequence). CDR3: CVSARDSGTGVYEQYS. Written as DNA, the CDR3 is TGTGTCAGCGCACGAGATTCCGGGACAGGGGTGTACGAGCAGTACTCC.

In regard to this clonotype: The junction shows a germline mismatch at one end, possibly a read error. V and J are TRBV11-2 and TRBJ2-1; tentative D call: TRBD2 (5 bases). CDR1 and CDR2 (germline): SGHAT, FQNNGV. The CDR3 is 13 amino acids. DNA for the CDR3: TGTGCCAGCAACTCCGGACTGTACAGTGAGCAGTTCTTC. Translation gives CASNSGLYSEQFF.

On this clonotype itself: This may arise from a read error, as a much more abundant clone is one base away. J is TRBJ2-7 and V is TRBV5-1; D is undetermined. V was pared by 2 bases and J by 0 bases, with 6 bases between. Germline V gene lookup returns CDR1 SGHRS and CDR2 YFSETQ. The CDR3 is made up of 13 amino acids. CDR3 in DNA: TGCGCCAGCAGCTTTCTTAGCTCCTACGAGCAGTACTTC. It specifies CASSFLSSYEQYF.

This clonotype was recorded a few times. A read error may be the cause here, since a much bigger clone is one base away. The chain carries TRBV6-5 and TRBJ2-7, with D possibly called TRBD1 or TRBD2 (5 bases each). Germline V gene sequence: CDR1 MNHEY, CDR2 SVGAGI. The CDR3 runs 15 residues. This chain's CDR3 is CANSYSWGSRSEQYF. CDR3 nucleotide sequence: TGTGCCAACAGTTACTCATGGGGGAGTCGATCCGAGCAGTACTTC.

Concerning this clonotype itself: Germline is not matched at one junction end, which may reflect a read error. The CDR3 sequence is CASNLDRGDMQYF. The CDR3 DNA follows: TGCGCCAGCAACTTAGATCGAGGAGATATGCAGTATTTT. V and J are TRBV11-2 and TRBJ2-3; D unresolved. Germline lookup yields CDR1 SGHAT and CDR2 FQNNGV. The CDR3 has 13 residues.

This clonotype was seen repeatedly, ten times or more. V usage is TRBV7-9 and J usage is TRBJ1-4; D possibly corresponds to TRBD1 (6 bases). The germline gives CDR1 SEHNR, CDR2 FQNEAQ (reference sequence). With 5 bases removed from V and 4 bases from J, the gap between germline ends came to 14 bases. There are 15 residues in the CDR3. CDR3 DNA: TGTGCCAGCAGCGTGCGGACAGACCTTAATGAAAAACTGTTTTTT. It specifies CASSVRTDLNEKLFF.

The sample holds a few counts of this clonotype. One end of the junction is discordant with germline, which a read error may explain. In nucleotides, the CDR3 is TGCGCCAGCAGTTTAGAGATGGGCGGGGGGCTGTTTTTT. Translating it yields CASSLEMGGGLFF. The chain recombines TRBV12-3 or TRBV12-4 with TRBJ2-2, with 7 positions matching TRBD2. This CDR3 region has 13 residues.

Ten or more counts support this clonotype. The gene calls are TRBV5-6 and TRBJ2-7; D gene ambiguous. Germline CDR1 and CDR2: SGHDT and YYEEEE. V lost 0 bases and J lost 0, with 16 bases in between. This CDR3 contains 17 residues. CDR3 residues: CASSLVFGWQNSYEQYF. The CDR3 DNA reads TGTGCCAGCAGCTTGGTGTTTGGATGGCAGAACTCCTACGAGCAGTACTTC.

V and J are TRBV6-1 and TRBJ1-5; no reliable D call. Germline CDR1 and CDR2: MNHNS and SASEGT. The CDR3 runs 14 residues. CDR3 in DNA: TGTGCAGGCTCAGTGGGCGGTTTCAATCAGCCCCAGCATTTT. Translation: CAGSVGGFNQPQHF.

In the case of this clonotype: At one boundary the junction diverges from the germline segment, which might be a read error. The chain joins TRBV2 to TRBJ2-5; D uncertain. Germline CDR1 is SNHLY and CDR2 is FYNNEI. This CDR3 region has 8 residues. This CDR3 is CASSLVDF. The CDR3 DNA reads TGTGCCAGCAGCTTAGTGGACTTC. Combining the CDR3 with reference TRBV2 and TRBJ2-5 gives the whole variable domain EPEVTQTPSHQVTQMGQEVILRCVPISNHLYFYWYRQILGQKVEFLVSFYNNEISEKSEIFDDQFSVERPDGSNFTLKIRSTKLEDSAMYFCASSLVDFGPGTRLLVL.

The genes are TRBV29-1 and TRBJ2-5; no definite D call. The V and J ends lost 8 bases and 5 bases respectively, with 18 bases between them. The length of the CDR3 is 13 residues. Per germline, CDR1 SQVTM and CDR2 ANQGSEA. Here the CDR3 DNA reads TGCAGCATTTTGCCCGAGATAGGGGAGACCCAGTACTTC. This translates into CSILPEIGETQYF.

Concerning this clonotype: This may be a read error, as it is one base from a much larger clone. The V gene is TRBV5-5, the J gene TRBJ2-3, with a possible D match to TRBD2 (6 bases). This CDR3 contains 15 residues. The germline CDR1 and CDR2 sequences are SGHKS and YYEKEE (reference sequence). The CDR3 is CASSFGGMFTYTQYF. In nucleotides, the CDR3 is TGTGCCAGCAGCTTTGGGGGGATGTTCACATATACGCAGTATTTT.

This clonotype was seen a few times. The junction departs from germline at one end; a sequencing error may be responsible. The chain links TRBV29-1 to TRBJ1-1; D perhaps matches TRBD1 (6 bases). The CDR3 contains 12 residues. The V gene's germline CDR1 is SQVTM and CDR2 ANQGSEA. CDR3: CSVFPEQGTAFF. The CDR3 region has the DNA TGCAGCGTTTTCCCGGAACAGGGAACAGCTTTCTTC.

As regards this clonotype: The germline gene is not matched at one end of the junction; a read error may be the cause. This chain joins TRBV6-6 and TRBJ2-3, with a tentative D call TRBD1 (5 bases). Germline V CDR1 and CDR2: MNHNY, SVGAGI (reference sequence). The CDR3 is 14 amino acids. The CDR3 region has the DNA TGTGCCAACAGCCGACAGATTAGCACAGATACGCAGTGTTTT. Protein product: CANSRQISTDTQCF.

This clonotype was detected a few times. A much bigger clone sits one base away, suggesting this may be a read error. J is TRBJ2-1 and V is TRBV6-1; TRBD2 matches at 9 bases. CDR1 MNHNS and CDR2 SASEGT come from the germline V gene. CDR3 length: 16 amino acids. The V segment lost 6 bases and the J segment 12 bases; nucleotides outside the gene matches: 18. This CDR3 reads CASRSHPDSGRIVQFF. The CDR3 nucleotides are TGTGCCAGCAGATCCCACCCTGATAGCGGGAGAATAGTGCAGTTCTTC.

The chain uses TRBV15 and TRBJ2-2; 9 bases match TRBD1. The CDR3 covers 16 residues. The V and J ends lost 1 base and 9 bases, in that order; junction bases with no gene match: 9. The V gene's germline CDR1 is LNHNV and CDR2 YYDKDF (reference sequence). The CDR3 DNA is TGTGCCACCAGCAGAGCCACGGGACAGGGAACCAGGGAGCTGTTTTTT. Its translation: CATSRATGQGTRELFF.

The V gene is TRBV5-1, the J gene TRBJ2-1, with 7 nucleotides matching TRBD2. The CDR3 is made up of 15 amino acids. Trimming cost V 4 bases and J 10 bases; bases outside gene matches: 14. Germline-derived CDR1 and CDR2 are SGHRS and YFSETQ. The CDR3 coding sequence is TGCGCCAGCAGCATGGCGGTTGCGGGAGAGGCAGAGCAGTTCTTC. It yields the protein CASSMAVAGEAEQFF.

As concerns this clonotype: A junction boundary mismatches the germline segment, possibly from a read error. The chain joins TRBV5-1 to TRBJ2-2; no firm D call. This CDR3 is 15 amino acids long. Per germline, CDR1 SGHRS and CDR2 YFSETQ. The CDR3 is CPSSLVGGNTGELFF. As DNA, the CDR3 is TGCCCCAGCAGCTTGGTCGGCGGGAACACCGGGGAGCTGTTTTTT.

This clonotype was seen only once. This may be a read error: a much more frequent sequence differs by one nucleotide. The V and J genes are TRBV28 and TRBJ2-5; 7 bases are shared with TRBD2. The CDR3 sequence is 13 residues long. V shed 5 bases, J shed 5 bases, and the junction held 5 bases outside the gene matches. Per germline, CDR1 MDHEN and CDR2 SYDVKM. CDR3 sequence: CASSGTNWETQYF. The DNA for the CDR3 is TGTGCCAGCAGTGGGACTAACTGGGAGACCCAGTACTTC.

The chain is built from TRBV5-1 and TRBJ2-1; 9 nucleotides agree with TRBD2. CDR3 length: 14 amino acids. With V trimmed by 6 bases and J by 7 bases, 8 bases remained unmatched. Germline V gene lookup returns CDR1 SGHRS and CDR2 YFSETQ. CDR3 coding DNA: TGCGCCAGCAACTTTAGCGGGAGCAGAAATGAGCAGTTCTTC. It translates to CASNFSGSRNEQFF. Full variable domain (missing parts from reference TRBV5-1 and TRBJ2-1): KAGVTQTPRYLIKTRGQQVTLSCSPISGHRSVSWYQQTPGQGLQFLFEYFSETQRNKGNFPGRFSGRQFSNSRSEMNVSTLELGDSALYLCASNFSGSRNEQFFGPGTRLTVL.